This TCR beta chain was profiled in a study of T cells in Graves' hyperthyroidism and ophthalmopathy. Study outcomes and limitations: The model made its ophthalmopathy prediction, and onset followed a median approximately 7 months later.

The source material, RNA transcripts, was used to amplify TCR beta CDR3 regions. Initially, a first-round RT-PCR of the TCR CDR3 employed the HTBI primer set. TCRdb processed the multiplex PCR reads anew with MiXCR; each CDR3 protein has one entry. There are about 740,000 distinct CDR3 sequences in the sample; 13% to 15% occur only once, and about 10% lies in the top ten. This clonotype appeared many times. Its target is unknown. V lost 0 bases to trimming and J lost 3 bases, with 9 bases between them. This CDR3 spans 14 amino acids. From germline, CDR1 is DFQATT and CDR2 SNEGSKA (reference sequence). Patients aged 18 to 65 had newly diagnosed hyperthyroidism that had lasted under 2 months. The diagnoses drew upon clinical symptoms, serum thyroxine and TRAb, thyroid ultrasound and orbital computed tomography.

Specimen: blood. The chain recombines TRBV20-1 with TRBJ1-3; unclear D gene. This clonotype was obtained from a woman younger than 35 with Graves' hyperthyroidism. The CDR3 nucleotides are TGCAGTGCTAGAGATAGCGATTTTGGAAACACCATATATTTT. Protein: CSARDSDFGNTIYF.